The entry below gives a single TCR beta chain sequence along with its context. CDR1 and CDR2 (germline): SGHNT, YENEEA. The V gene end was trimmed by 4 bases and the J gene end by 5 bases; junction bases not matched to a gene: 7. This CDR3 spans 14 amino acids. The source of the sample is a study of cytomegalovirus exposure and HLA in healthy donors. PCR primers comprised 60 Vbeta and 13 Jbeta primers. TCRdb's table, derived via immunoSEQ multiplex PCR, lists solely in-frame clones and lacks some. The sample gives about 150,000 clones, about two thirds of which show up once; around 4.2% is in the top ten.

The J gene is TRBJ2-7, the V gene TRBV11-3, with 8 nucleotides matching TRBD1. This TCR derives from a man aged 50-60 years in good health and CMV-seropositive. What was sequenced was PBMCs. In DNA form, the CDR3 reads TGTGCCAGCAGCTCCGGAAGGGGACAGGACGAGCAGTACTTC. This codes for CASSSGRGQDEQYF.